One sample yielded the 18 T cell receptor beta chains listed below, sequenced in a study of cytomegalovirus exposure and HLA in healthy donors. Produced via immunoSEQ multiplex PCR; TCRdb's table is partial and in-frame only. The sample has about 130,000 clones; 90% to 97% are singletons. The material sequenced was PBMCs. All receptors come from a man aged 18-30 years in good health and CMV-seronegative.

The genes are TRBV28 and TRBJ2-1; TRBD2 matches 11 bases. V was pared by 4 bases and J by 6 bases, with 5 bases of the junction left unmatched. The V gene's germline CDR1 is MDHEN and CDR2 SYDVKM. CDR3 length: 15 residues. CDR3 region: CASSSASGRSNEQFF. CDR3 bases: TGTGCCAGCAGTTCGGCTAGCGGGAGGAGCAATGAGCAGTTCTTC.

This chain joins TRBV2 and TRBJ1-1; perhaps TRBD1 as D (5 bases). The CDR3 spans 14 residues. Germline loops: CDR1 SNHLY, CDR2 FYNNEI. The germline V and J ends were trimmed by 8 bases and 4 bases, with 17 bases remaining between them. As DNA, the CDR3 is TGTGCCAGCCGGACGGAGGCGGGGGTCACTGAAGCTTTCTTT. As protein: CASRTEAGVTEAFF. The whole variable domain, remainder taken from reference TRBV2 and TRBJ1-1, is EPEVTQTPSHQVTQMGQEVILRCVPISNHLYFYWYRQILGQKVEFLVSFYNNEISEKSEIFDDQFSVERPDGSNFTLKIRSTKLEDSAMYFCASRTEAGVTEAFFGQGTRLTVV.

This rearrangement joins TRBV7-3 to TRBJ1-3; D unresolved. Germline CDR1 SGHTA, CDR2 FQGTGA. Between the trimmed V and J ends, which lost 3 bases and 0 bases, there was a span of 3 bases. The CDR3 is made up of 13 amino acids. The CDR3 bases are TGTGCCAGCAGCTTCTACTCTGGAAACACCATATATTTT. This sequence encodes CASSFYSGNTIYF.

The chain carries TRBV27 and TRBJ2-1, with TRBD2 identical over 12 bases. The CDR3 totals 16 residues. Germline trimming cut 6 bases from V and 0 bases from J; bases unmatched to any gene: 3. The germline V gene has CDR1 MNHEY and CDR2 SMNVEV (reference sequence). CDR3 DNA: TGTGCCAGCAGCGGACTAGCGGGAAGCTCCTACAATGAGCAGTTCTTC. Translated: CASSGLAGSSYNEQFF.

V usage is TRBV11-2 and J usage is TRBJ1-1; TRBD1 is a possible D gene (5 bases). The CDR3 has 15 amino acids. Trimming left V 5 bases short and J 4 bases short, with 17 bases between. Germline CDR1 SGHAT, CDR2 FQNNGV. This chain's CDR3 is CASSARVGRLTEAFF. DNA for the CDR3: TGTGCCAGCAGCGCTCGGGTGGGGCGGCTCACTGAAGCTTTCTTT.

The chain has TRBV9 and TRBJ1-1; D is possibly TRBD1 (5 bases). This CDR3 region has 11 residues. V was pared by 4 bases and J by 7 bases, with 8 bases between. In germline, CDR1 is SGDLS, CDR2 YYNGEE. The DNA of the CDR3 is TGTGCCAGCAGCCCGGGGGGTGAAGCTTTCTTT. It translates to CASSPGGEAFF.

The J gene is TRBJ2-2, the V gene TRBV5-1; 9 nucleotides line up with TRBD2. The CDR3 has 15 amino acids. Germline V gene lookup returns CDR1 SGHRS and CDR2 YFSETQ. V lost 5 bases and J lost 5; bases outside the gene matches: 7. The CDR3 DNA is TGCGCCAGCAGGGGTGCGGGAGGGCCGACCGGGGAGCTGTTTTTT. Translation: CASRGAGGPTGELFF.

J is TRBJ2-7 and V is TRBV5-1; 7 nucleotides line up with TRBD1. Trimming removed 4 bases from V and 8 bases from J; junction bases left unmatched: 3. Germline lookup yields CDR1 SGHRS and CDR2 YFSETQ. The CDR3 sequence is 11 residues long. The CDR3, as DNA: TGCGCCAGCAGCATAGGGGGCCAGCAGTACTTC. Translation gives CASSIGGQQYF.

The chain links TRBV7-6 to TRBJ2-7; D call uncertain. The CDR3 is 16 residues long. Germline V gene sequence: CDR1 SGHVS, CDR2 FNYEAQ. V was trimmed by 3 bases and J by 4 bases, leaving 19 bases between them. CDR3 region: CASSLWQAGPVYEQYF. CDR3 sequence (DNA): TGTGCCAGCAGCTTGTGGCAGGCAGGCCCCGTTTACGAGCAGTACTTC.

This chain connects TRBV6-5 to TRBJ1-3, with D perhaps TRBD1 (5 bases). V was clipped by 2 bases and J by 0 bases, with 11 bases between them. The germline V gene has CDR1 MNHEY and CDR2 SVGAGI. CDR3 length: 16 residues. In DNA, the CDR3 is TGTGCCAGCAGTTACACAGGCCTCAGCTCTGGAAACACCATATATTTT. Its translation: CASSYTGLSSGNTIYF.

The V and J genes are TRBV5-5 and TRBJ2-7, with 8 bases lining up with TRBD2. Germline assignment: CDR1 SGHKS and CDR2 YYEKEE (reference sequence). The CDR3 has 14 amino acids. V shed 3 bases and J 3 bases; nucleotides not matched to a gene: 5. CDR3 nucleotides: TGTGCCAGCAGCTCTACTAGCGGAGGCTACGAGCAGTACTTC. Protein: CASSSTSGGYEQYF.

The chain has TRBV19 and TRBJ2-2; D remains ambiguous. CDR1 is LNHDA and CDR2 is SQIVND in the germline V gene (reference sequence). V was trimmed by 3 bases and J by 1 base, leaving 12 bases between them. This CDR3 comprises 16 residues. CDR3 nucleotides: TGTGCCAGTAGTATCTACCGTAATTTGAACACCGGGGAGCTGTTTTTT. Protein sequence: CASSIYRNLNTGELFF. Full variable domain (missing parts from reference TRBV19 and TRBJ2-2): DGGITQSPKYLFRKEGQNVTLSCEQNLNHDAMYWYRQDPGQGLRLIYYSQIVNDFQKGDIAEGYSVSREKKESFPLTVTSAQKNPTAFYLCASSIYRNLNTGELFFGEGSRLTVL.

The chain employs TRBV28 and TRBJ2-1; D perhaps matches TRBD2 (6 bases). This CDR3 region has 15 residues. The V and J ends lost 1 base and 5 bases respectively, with 12 bases between them. Germline V gives CDR1 MDHEN, CDR2 SYDVKM. CDR3 bases: TGTGCCAGCAGTTTATACTGGAGGGCCGACAATGAGCAGTTCTTC. Its protein is CASSLYWRADNEQFF.

The sample holds one count of this clone. This sequence joins TRBV7-9 and TRBJ2-7; 7 nucleotides align to TRBD1. CDR1 and CDR2 from the germline V gene are SEHNR and FQNEAQ (reference sequence). V shed 5 bases, J shed 6 bases, and the junction held 7 bases outside the gene matches. This CDR3 is built from 13 residues. CDR3 DNA: TGTGCCAGCAGCCCAGACAGGGTGGGCGAGCAGTACTTC. Protein product: CASSPDRVGEQYF.

The chain employs TRBV6-4 and TRBJ1-5; TRBD1 agrees at 8 bases. The length of the CDR3 is 18 residues. The V gene end was trimmed by 4 bases and the J gene end by 0 bases; junction bases not matched to a gene: 11. Germline CDR1 is MRHNA and CDR2 is SNTAGT. Written as DNA, the CDR3 is TGTGCCAGCAGTGTAAGGGACAGGAGTATCCGTAGCAATCAGCCCCAGCATTTT. Translation: CASSVRDRSIRSNQPQHF.

The chain is built from TRBV28 and TRBJ1-5, with a possible D match to TRBD1 (5 bases). V shed 4 bases and J shed 2 bases, with 15 bases lying between them. CDR1 is MDHEN and CDR2 is SYDVKM in the germline V gene. The CDR3 loop spans 16 amino acids. The CDR3 is CASSWGGAGGNQPQHF. The CDR3 region has the DNA TGTGCCAGCAGTTGGGGAGGGGCCGGAGGCAATCAGCCCCAGCATTTT.

The chain has TRBV7-2 and TRBJ2-4; perhaps TRBD1 as D (6 bases). The germline CDR1 and CDR2 sequences are SGHTA and FQGNSA. V lost 5 bases, J lost 5 bases, and 22 bases lay in between. The CDR3 runs 17 residues. CDR3 bases: TGTGCCAGCAGCAAAGTAAACTACAGGGATGGGGAAAACATTCAGTACTTC. Residues: CASSKVNYRDGENIQYF.

As for this clone: The junction differs from germline at one of its ends, possibly a read error. V is TRBV7-2 and J is TRBJ2-3; D ambiguous. CDR3 size: 11 residues. Germline CDR1 reads SGHTA; CDR2 reads FQGNSA. The DNA of the CDR3 is TGTGCCAGCAGCTCCACAAATACGCAGTATTTT. As protein: CASSSTNTQYF.